The rows below give T cell receptor beta chains drawn from one sample of a study of T cells in Graves' hyperthyroidism and ophthalmopathy. MiXCR was run by TCRdb on the multiplex PCR reads, yielding one entry per CDR3 protein. The table shows fewer than 450,000 distinct CDR3 sequences, with less than 20% occurring only once. The sample taken for sequencing was blood. These receptors came from a man aged 18-30 years with Graves' ophthalmopathy. The CDR3 runs from the conserved cysteine through the conserved F or W. The order of the fields is CDR3 length, clone size, D gene, V gene, J gene, CDR3 DNA, CDR3 protein. The D gene is left open where the match is weak. Where a row states a size, it is once, few, many or the class of an expanded clone; other rows omit it.

15,-,-,TRBV9,TRBJ2-7,TGTGCCAGCGGCGTAGGCAGTTCCGACTCCTACGAGCAGTACTTC,CASGVGSSDSYEQYF
13,-,TRBD1,TRBV7-3,TRBJ2-7,TGTGCCAGCAGGGAACAGGGGGTGGACGAGCAGTACTTC,CASREQGVDEQYF
14,many,-,TRBV7-8,TRBJ1-2,TGTGCCAGCAGCCCAGGGGCGGTTGTCGATGGCTACACCTTC,CASSPGAVVDGYTF
15,-,TRBD1,TRBV11-2,TRBJ2-1,TGTGCCAGCAGCGCCCGGGACAGGGCTGGGAATGAGCAGTTCTTC,CASSARDRAGNEQFF
19,many,TRBD2,TRBV7-2,TRBJ2-3,TGTGCCAGCAGCTTAGCGGGGGGAAGACTAGCGCTAGGAATGGCTACGCAGTATTTT,CASSLAGGRLALGMATQYF
14,-,-,TRBV29-1,TRBJ2-5,TGCAGCGTTAGAGCCGGTGATCAAAGGGCGACCCAGTACTTC,CSVRAGDQRATQYF
15,many,TRBD1,TRBV2,TRBJ1-1,TGTGCCAGCAGTGCGGACAGGAGGGAGGGAACTGAAGCTTTCTTT,CASSADRREGTEAFF
13,-,-,TRBV5-1,TRBJ2-1,TGCGCCAGCAGCTCTGACGTAGGGTATGAGCAGTTCTTC,CASSSDVGYEQFF
12,many,-,TRBV7-9,TRBJ2-7,TGTGCCGACCGGGACATATCCTACGAGCAGTACTTC,CADRDISYEQYF
14,few,-,TRBV11-2,TRBJ2-7,TGTGCCAGCAGCCCCTTCGCAGGGACCTACGAGCAGTACTTC,CASSPFAGTYEQYF
14,-,-,TRBV27,TRBJ2-2,TGTGCCAGCAGTCGTTGGACAGACACCGGGGAGCTGTTTTTT,CASSRWTDTGELFF
17,many,-,TRBV11-2,TRBJ2-1,TGTGCCAGCAGCTTAAAAGGTCCCGTCAGCTCCTACAATGAGCAGTTCTTC,CASSLKGPVSSYNEQFF
17,-,TRBD2,TRBV19,TRBJ2-3,TGTGCCAGTAGTCGAACGGGACTAGCGGGGGGTACAGATACGCAGTATTTT,CASSRTGLAGGTDTQYF
16,-,-,TRBV24-1,TRBJ2-2,TGTGCCACCAGTGATCCCACCCCCAGGGATACCGGGGAGCTGTTTTTT,CATSDPTPRDTGELFF
14,many,-,TRBV7-3,TRBJ2-3,TGTGCCAGCAGCTCCCTAGGGGGCACAGATACGCAGTATTTT,CASSSLGGTDTQYF
17,many,-,TRBV7-9,TRBJ1-2,TGTGCCAGCAGCTTATTGACAGGAGCTACAGCTAACTATGGCTACACCTTC,CASSLLTGATANYGYTF
15,-,TRBD1,TRBV7-9,TRBJ1-6,TGTGCCAGCACCCCCGGGGACAGAGAATATTCACCCCTCCACTTT,CASTPGDREYSPLHF
14,-,-,TRBV5-1,TRBJ2-1,TGCGCCAGCCAGGAAAGTCGCTCCTACAATGAGCAGTTCTTC,CASQESRSYNEQFF
18,few,TRBD1,TRBV28,TRBJ1-2,TGTGCCAGCAGTCGCCCCGGGACAGGGGACGGTCAGGGCTATGGCTACACCTTC,CASSRPGTGDGQGYGYTF
14,-,TRBD1,TRBV9,TRBJ1-1,TGTGCCAGCAGCCAAGTTGACAGGGCGGGTGAAGCTTTCTTT,CASSQVDRAGEAFF
13,many,-,TRBV24-1,TRBJ1-1,TGTGCCACGACGGCCGGACTGAACACTGAAGCTTTCTTT,CATTAGLNTEAFF
13,-,-,TRBV6-4,TRBJ1-6,TGTGCCAGCAGTGACGGGCAGTATTCACCCCTCCACTTT,CASSDGQYSPLHF
15,-,TRBD1,TRBV7-2,TRBJ2-1,TGTGCCAGCAGTTCAGACAGGGCCTCCTACAATGAGCAGTTCTTC,CASSSDRASYNEQFF
15,few,-,TRBV28,TRBJ2-5,TGTGCCAGCAGTCCGCACTGGGGGGACGGGGGGACCCAGTACTTC,CASSPHWGDGGTQYF
12,many,-,TRBV5-1,TRBJ2-3,TGCGCCAGCAGCTTCCTCGGAGGTACGCAGTATTTT,CASSFLGGTQYF
15,many,-,TRBV3-1,TRBJ2-7,TGTGCCAGCAGCCTTTACGGGGACCCGGATTACGAGCAGTACTTC,CASSLYGDPDYEQYF
16,few,TRBD1,TRBV7-9,TRBJ2-1,TGTGCCAGCAGCCTTCGGGACAGGGACCATTTCAATGAGCAGTTCTTC,CASSLRDRDHFNEQFF
15,few,TRBD1,TRBV20-1,TRBJ2-1,TGCAGTGCTCTCCCCCGGGACAGGGGACACAATGAGCAGTTCTTC,CSALPRDRGHNEQFF
16,many,-,TRBV29-1,TRBJ1-1,TGCAGCGTTGAAGGTTTGGCCGGGACATCGAACACTGAAGCTTTCTTT,CSVEGLAGTSNTEAFF
13,-,-,TRBV5-1,TRBJ1-5,TGCGCCAGCAGTCAAAGGGGGGATCAGCCCCAGCATTTT,CASSQRGDQPQHF
14,many,TRBD1,TRBV20-1,TRBJ1-5,TGCAGTGCTTGGGACAGGGGGAACAATCAGCCCCAGCATTTT,CSAWDRGNNQPQHF
14,many,-,TRBV28,TRBJ2-2,TGTGCCAGCAGCCCCCTGGGTAGCACCGGGGAGCTGTTTTTT,CASSPLGSTGELFF
15,many,-,TRBV12-3/TRBV12-4,TRBJ1-1,TGTGCCAGCACCGGGGCTCGGGGCGTGGACACTGAAGCTTTCTTT,CASTGARGVDTEAFF
16,-,TRBD1,TRBV9,TRBJ2-5,TGTGCCAGCAGCGGGACCGGGACAGGGGGGTTGGAGACCCAGTACTTC,CASSGTGTGGLETQYF
16,few,-,TRBV20-1,TRBJ1-4,TGCAGTGTTCAGAAGGCGCAGGGGCCAACTAATGAAAAACTGTTTTTT,CSVQKAQGPTNEKLFF
16,many,TRBD1,TRBV7-6,TRBJ2-3,TGTGCCAGCAGCACCACTGGACAGGGAGGCACAGATACGCAGTATTTT,CASSTTGQGGTDTQYF
13,-,-,TRBV11-2,TRBJ2-5,TGTGCCAGCAGACTAACGGTTCCAGAGACCCAGTACTTC,CASRLTVPETQYF
14,many,-,TRBV5-6,TRBJ1-4,TGTGCCAGCAGCTTGGAGGGACTCGATGAAAAACTGTTTTTT,CASSLEGLDEKLFF
15,many,TRBD1,TRBV18,TRBJ2-7,TGTGCCAGCTCAGAAGGGACAGGCTCATCCTACGAGCAGTACTTC,CASSEGTGSSYEQYF
15,many,-,TRBV6-1,TRBJ1-5,TGTGCCAGCAGTACCCGGTCTTTGAGCAATCAGCCCCAGCATTTT,CASSTRSLSNQPQHF
16,-,-,TRBV10-3,TRBJ2-7,TGTGCCATCAGTGAGGTTAGAGGGGGTTCGACTATCGAGCAGTACTTC,CAISEVRGGSTIEQYF
17,many,TRBD1,TRBV27,TRBJ2-1,TGTGCCAGCAGTCCCCCCCCCGGGGCAGGGGGTTACAATGAGCAGTTCTTC,CASSPPPGAGGYNEQFF
15,many,-,TRBV24-1,TRBJ1-5,TGTGCCACCAGTGAACCGGGCGTCGGCAATCAGCCCCAGCATTTT,CATSEPGVGNQPQHF
16,many,-,TRBV7-8,TRBJ2-3,TGTGCCAGCAGCTTGACCCGTTTTTCGAGCACAGATACGCAGTATTTT,CASSLTRFSSTDTQYF
15,many,-,TRBV28,TRBJ1-2,TGTGCCAGCAGTTCCTCATCGAGCGACAGCTATGGCTACACCTTC,CASSSSSSDSYGYTF
15,few,TRBD1,TRBV9,TRBJ1-4,TGTGCCAGCAGCGCATGGGACAGTTATAATGAAAAACTGTTTTTT,CASSAWDSYNEKLFF
22,-,TRBD2,TRBV7-9,TRBJ2-1,TGTGCCAGCAGTCGGGACTCTAGCGGGGCAGCGGGGGGGCTGAGCTCCTACAATGAGCAGTTCTTC,CASSRDSSGAAGGLSSYNEQFF
15,many,-,TRBV9,TRBJ1-4,TGTGCCAGCAGCGTATCCCCCGGGGGCGGCGAAAAACTGTTTTTT,CASSVSPGGGEKLFF
15,many,TRBD1,TRBV12-3/TRBV12-4,TRBJ2-3,TGTGCCAGCAGCTGGGGACAGGGGGCCACAGATACGCAGTATTTT,CASSWGQGATDTQYF
13,many,-,TRBV24-1,TRBJ1-1,TGTGCCACCAGTGACCAAAGGAGCACTGAAGCTTTCTTT,CATSDQRSTEAFF
15,many,-,TRBV3-1,TRBJ1-1,TGTGCCAGCAGCCCGCGGGGAGTAGGGGGAACTGAAGCTTTCTTT,CASSPRGVGGTEAFF
15,many,TRBD1,TRBV20-1,TRBJ2-5,TGCAGTGCTAGAATCTTCGGGACAGGGAAAGAGACCCAGTACTTC,CSARIFGTGKETQYF
13,many,TRBD2,TRBV7-9,TRBJ2-5,TGTGCCAGCAGCTTCCAGGGAGGGGAGACCCAGTACTTC,CASSFQGGETQYF
14,many,-,TRBV6-1,TRBJ2-3,TGTGCCAGCAGCCCAGGGGTATTGAGGGATACGCAGTATTTT,CASSPGVLRDTQYF
12,many,-,TRBV12-3/TRBV12-4,TRBJ1-2,TGTGCCAGCAGTAGGGACGAGGTCGGCTACACCTTC,CASSRDEVGYTF
14,-,TRBD1,TRBV28,TRBJ2-7,TGTGCCAGCGTACGACAGGGGACTCAACACGAGCAGTACTTC,CASVRQGTQHEQYF
18,many,TRBD2,TRBV28,TRBJ2-1,TGTGCCAGCAGACTACAGGGGACTAGCGGGGGGTCCTACAATGAGCAGTTCTTC,CASRLQGTSGGSYNEQFF
18,few,TRBD2,TRBV20-1,TRBJ2-3,TGCAGTGCTAGAGATCGACGACTAGCGGGGTCATACACAGATACGCAGTATTTT,CSARDRRLAGSYTDTQYF
15,many,-,TRBV7-9,TRBJ2-5,TGTGCCAGCAGCTTAATGCGGGGGCGAGAGGAGACCCAGTACTTC,CASSLMRGREETQYF